This paragraph covers one T cell receptor beta chain sequence. The antigen is undetermined. Extracted RNA was reverse transcribed, and the resulting cDNA served as sequencing template. Some clones are missing from TCRdb's copy, which holds only in-frame ones; the method was immunoSEQ multiplex PCR. The repertoire includes 170,000 or so clones, around 60% of them detected once, and roughly 12% sits in the top ten. The treatment: oral pan-JAK inhibitor, 5-10 mg twice daily. Peripheral blood and lesional scalp punch biopsies came from alopecia areata patients. The data originate from a study of CD8+ T cells in alopecia areata. Across the whole study: Each of the treated patients was given oral tofacitinib, 5 to 10 mg twice daily, for moderate-to-severe alopecia areata. Overall study results and limits: Having just one nonresponder leaves the connection between baseline CD8+ expansion and response unresolved. Throughout tofacitinib, many expanded lesional clones continued to persist in scalp and blood.

This CDR3 spans 16 amino acids. V shed 3 bases, J shed 4 bases, and the junction held 7 bases outside the gene matches. Germline CDR1 MGHRA, CDR2 YSYEKL. The clonotype comes from a human donor with alopecia areata. This chain connects TRBV4-1 to TRBJ2-7; 12 bases align to TRBD1. The source was CD8+ T cells sorted from blood, collected at week 24, from a patient treated with tofacitinib. CDR3 amino acids: CASSQPGQGASYEQYF. The DNA for the CDR3 is TGCGCCAGCAGCCAGCCGGGACAGGGGGCGTCGTACGAGCAGTACTTC.